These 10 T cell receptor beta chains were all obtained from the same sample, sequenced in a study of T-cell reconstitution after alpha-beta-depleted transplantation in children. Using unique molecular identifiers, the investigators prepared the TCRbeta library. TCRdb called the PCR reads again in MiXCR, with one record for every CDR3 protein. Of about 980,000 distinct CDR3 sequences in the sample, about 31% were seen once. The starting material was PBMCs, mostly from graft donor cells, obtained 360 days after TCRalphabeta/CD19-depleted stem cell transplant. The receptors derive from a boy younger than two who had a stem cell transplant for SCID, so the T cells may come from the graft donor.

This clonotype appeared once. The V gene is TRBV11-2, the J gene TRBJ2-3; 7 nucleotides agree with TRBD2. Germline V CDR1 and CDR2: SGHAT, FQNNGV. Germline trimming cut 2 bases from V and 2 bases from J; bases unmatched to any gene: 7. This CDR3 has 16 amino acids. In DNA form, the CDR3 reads TGTGCCAGCAGCTTAAGACTAGCCCTAACCACAGATACGCAGTATTTT. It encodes CASSLRLALTTDTQYF.

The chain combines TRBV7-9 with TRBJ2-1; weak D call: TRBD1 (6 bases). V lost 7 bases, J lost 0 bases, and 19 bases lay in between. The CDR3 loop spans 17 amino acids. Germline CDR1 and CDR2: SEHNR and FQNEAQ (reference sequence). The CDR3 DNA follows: TGTGCCAGCACCGAAGGGGGAAGGACGGACTCCTACAATGAGCAGTTCTTC. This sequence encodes CASTEGGRTDSYNEQFF.

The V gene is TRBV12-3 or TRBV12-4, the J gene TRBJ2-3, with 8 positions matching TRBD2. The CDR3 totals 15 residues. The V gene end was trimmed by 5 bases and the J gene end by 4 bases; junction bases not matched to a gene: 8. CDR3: CASSRGLAQADTQYF. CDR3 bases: TGTGCCAGCAGTCGCGGACTAGCTCAAGCAGATACGCAGTATTTT.

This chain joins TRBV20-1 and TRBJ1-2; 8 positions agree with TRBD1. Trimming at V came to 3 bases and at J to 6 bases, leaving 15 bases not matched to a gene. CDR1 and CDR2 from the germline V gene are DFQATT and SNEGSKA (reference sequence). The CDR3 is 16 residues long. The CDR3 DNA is TGCAGTGCTAGCTCCAGGGGGCCGGTCAGCAAGGATGGCTACACCTTC. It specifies CSASSRGPVSKDGYTF.

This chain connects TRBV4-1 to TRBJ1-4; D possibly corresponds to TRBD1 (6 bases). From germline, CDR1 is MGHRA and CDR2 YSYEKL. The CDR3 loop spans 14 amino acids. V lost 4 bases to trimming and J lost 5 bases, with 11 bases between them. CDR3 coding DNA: TGCGCCAGCAGCCCAGGGGTCGAGAATGAAAAACTGTTTTTT. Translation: CASSPGVENEKLFF.

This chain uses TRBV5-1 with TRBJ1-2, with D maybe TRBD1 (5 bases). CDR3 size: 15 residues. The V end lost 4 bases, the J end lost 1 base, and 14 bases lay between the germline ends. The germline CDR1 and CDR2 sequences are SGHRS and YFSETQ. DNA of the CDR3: TGCGCCAGCAGCATCGGGCGGGACGGTAACTATGGCTACACCTTC. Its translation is CASSIGRDGNYGYTF.

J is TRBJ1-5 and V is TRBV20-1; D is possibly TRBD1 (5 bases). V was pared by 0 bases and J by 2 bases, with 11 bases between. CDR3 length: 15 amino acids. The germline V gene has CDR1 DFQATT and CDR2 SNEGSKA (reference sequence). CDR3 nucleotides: TGCAGTGCTAGAGATCGGGGGAAGGGCAATCAGCCCCAGCATTTT. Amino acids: CSARDRGKGNQPQHF.

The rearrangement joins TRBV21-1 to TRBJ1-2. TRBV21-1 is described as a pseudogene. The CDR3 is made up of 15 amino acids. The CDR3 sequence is CASSSSDWEDYGYTF. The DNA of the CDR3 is TGTGCCAGCAGCTCTTCCGATTGGGAGGACTATGGCTACACCTTC.

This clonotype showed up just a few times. This CDR3 reads CSVVHQGAGFYGYTF. CDR3 DNA sequence: TGCAGCGTTGTACATCAGGGGGCCGGATTCTATGGCTACACCTTC. The chain recombines TRBV29-1 with TRBJ1-2; TRBD1 matches at 8 bases. V lost 4 bases, J lost 4 bases, and 11 bases stayed unmatched. CDR3 length equals 15 residues. CDR1 is SQVTM and CDR2 is ANQGSEA in the germline V gene.

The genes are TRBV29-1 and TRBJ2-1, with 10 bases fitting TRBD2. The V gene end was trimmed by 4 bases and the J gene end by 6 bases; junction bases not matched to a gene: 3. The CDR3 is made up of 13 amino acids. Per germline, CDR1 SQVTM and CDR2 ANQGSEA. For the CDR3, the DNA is TGCAGCGTTGGAGCTAGCGGGGGCAATGAGCAGTTCTTC. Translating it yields CSVGASGGNEQFF.